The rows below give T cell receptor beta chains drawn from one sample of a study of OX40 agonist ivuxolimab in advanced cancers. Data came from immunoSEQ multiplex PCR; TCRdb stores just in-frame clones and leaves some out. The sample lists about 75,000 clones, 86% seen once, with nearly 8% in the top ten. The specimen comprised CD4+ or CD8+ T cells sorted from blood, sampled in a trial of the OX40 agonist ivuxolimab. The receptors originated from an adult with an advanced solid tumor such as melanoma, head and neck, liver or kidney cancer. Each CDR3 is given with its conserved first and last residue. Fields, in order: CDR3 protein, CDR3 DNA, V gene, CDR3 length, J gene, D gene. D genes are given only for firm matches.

CDR3: CASSLGDSQGDEQFF; DNA: TGTGCCAGCAGCTTGGGGGACAGCCAAGGAGATGAGCAGTTCTTC; V: TRBV7-3; length: 15; J: TRBJ2-1; D: TRBD1
CDR3: CASSLAGQGIRAGNTIYF; DNA: TGTGCCAGCAGCTTGGCTGGACAGGGAATTAGGGCTGGAAACACCATATATTTT; V: TRBV5-6; length: 18; J: TRBJ1-3; D: TRBD1
CDR3: CASSEGDRGKAFF; DNA: TGTGCCAGCAGTGAAGGGGACAGGGGCAAAGCTTTCTTT; V: TRBV2; length: 13; J: TRBJ1-1; D: TRBD1
CDR3: CASSQTGGEQYF; DNA: TGTGCCAGCTCACAGACAGGGGGGGAGCAGTACTTC; V: TRBV18; length: 12; J: TRBJ2-7; D: TRBD1
CDR3: CASSQVVREPGDTQYF; DNA: TGCGCCAGCAGCCAAGTCGTGAGGGAGCCTGGAGATACGCAGTATTTT; V: TRBV4-1; length: 16; J: TRBJ2-3; D: -
CDR3: CASSVVGGAGEQYF; DNA: TGTGCCAGCAGCGTAGTAGGGGGCGCGGGCGAGCAGTACTTC; V: TRBV9; length: 14; J: TRBJ2-7; D: TRBD1
CDR3: CAIRAGENTDTQYF; DNA: TGTGCCATCAGGGCAGGGGAAAACACAGATACGCAGTATTTT; V: TRBV10-3; length: 14; J: TRBJ2-3; D: -
CDR3: CASSLEGTVTQYF; DNA: TGTGCCAGCAGCCTCGAAGGCACAGTGACCCAGTACTTC; V: TRBV7-8; length: 13; J: TRBJ2-5; D: -
CDR3: CASSYSSSYEQYF; DNA: TGTGCCAGCAGTTACTCCAGCTCCTACGAGCAGTACTTC; V: TRBV6-5; length: 13; J: TRBJ2-7; D: -
CDR3: CASSSPGTGDNEQFF; DNA: TGTGCCAGCAGTTCCCCCGGGACAGGAGACAATGAGCAGTTCTTC; V: TRBV6-5; length: 15; J: TRBJ2-1; D: TRBD1
CDR3: CASSVVAGLSEKLFF; DNA: TGTGCCAGCAGCGTAGTAGCTGGGCTAAGTGAAAAACTGTTTTTT; V: TRBV9; length: 15; J: TRBJ1-4; D: -